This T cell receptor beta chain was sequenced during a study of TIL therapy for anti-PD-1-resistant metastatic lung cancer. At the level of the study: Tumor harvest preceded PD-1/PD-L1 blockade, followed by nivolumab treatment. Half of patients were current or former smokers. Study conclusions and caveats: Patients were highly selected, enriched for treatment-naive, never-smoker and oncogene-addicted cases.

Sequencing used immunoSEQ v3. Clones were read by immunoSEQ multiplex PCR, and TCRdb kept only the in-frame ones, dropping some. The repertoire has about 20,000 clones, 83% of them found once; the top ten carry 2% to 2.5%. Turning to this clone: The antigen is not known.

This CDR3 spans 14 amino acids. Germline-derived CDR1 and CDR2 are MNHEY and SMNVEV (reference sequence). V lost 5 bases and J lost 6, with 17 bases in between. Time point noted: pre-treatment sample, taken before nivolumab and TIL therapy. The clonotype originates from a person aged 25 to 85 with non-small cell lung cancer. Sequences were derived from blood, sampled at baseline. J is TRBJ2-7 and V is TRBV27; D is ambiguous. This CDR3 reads CASSLSIPLGEQYF. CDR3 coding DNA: TGTGCCAGCAGTCTTTCGATCCCACTGGGCGAGCAGTACTTC.